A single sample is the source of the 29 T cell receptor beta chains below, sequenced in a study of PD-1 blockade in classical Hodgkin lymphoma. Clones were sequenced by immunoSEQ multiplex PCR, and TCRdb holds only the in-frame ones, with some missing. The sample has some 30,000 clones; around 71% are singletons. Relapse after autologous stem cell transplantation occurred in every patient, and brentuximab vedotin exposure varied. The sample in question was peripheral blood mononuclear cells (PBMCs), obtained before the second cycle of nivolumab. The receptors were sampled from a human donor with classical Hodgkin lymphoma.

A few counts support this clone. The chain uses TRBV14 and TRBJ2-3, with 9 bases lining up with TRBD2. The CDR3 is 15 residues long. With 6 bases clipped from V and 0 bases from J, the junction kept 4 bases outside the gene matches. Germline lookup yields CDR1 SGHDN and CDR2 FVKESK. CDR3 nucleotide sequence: TGTGCCAGCAGATCAGCGGGGGGAAGCACAGATACGCAGTATTTT. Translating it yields CASRSAGGSTDTQYF.

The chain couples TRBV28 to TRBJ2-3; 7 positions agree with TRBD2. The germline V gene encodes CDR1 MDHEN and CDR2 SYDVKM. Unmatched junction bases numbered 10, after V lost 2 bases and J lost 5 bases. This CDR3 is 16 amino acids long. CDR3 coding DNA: TGTGCCAGCAGTTTACCACCCGGGGGGATTGGAGATACGCAGTATTTT. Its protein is CASSLPPGGIGDTQYF.

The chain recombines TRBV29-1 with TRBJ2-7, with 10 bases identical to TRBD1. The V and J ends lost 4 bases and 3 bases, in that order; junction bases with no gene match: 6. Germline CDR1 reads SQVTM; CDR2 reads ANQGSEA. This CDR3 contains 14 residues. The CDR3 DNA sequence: TGCAGCGTTGTCCGGGACAGGGGTAGCTACGAGCAGTACTTC. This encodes CSVVRDRGSYEQYF.

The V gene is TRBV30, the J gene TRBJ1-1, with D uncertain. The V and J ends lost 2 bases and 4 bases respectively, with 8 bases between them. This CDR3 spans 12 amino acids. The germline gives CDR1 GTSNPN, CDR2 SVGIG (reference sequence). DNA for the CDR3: TGTGCCTGGAGTCGGACGGGCACTGAAGCTTTCTTT. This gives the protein CAWSRTGTEAFF.

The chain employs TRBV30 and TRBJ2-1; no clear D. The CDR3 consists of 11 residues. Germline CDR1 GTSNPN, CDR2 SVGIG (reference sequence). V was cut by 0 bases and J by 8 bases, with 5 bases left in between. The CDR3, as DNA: TGTGCCTGGAGTGTAGGTGATGAGCAGTTCTTC. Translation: CAWSVGDEQFF.

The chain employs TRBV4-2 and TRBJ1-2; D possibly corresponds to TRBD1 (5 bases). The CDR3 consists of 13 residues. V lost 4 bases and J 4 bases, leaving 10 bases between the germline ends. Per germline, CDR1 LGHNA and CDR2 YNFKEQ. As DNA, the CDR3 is TGTGCCAGCAGCCTCCTTGGGACCTATGGCTACACCTTC. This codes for CASSLLGTYGYTF.

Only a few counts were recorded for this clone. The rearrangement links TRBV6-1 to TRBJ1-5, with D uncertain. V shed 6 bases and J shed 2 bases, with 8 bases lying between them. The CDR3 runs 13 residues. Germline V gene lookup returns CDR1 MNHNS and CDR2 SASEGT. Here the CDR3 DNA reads TGTGCCAGCAGCGCTATGGGCAATCAGCCCCAGCATTTT. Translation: CASSAMGNQPQHF.

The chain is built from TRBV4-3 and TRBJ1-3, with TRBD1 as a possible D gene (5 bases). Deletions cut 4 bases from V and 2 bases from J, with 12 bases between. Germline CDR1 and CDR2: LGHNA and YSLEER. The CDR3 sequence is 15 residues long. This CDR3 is CASSLETEAGNTIYF. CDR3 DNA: TGCGCCAGCAGCCTAGAGACAGAGGCTGGAAACACCATATATTTT.

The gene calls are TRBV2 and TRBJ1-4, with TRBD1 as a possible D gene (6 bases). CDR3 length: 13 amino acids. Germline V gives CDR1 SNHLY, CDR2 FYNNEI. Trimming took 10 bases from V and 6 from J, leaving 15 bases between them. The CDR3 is CATMSGADEKLFF. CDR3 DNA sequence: TGTGCCACCATGTCAGGGGCGGATGAAAAACTGTTTTTT.

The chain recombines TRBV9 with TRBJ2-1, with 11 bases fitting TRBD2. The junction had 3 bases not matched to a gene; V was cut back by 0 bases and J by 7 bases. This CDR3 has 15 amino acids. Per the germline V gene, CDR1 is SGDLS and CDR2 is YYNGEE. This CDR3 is CASSVVAGGPNEQFF. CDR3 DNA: TGTGCCAGCAGCGTAGTAGCGGGGGGGCCTAATGAGCAGTTCTTC.

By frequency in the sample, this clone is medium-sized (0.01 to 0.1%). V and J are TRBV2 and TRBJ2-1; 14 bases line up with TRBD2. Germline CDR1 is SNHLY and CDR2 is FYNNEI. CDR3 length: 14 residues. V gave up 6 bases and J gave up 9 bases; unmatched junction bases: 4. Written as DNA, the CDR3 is TGTGCCAGCAGGACTAGCGGGGGGGCGTTTGAGCAGTTCTTC. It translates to CASRTSGGAFEQFF.

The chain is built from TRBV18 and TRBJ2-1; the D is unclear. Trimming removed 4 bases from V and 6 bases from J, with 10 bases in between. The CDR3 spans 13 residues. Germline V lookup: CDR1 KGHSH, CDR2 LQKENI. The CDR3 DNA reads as TGTGCCAGCTCACTACTACAGAGCAATGAGCAGTTCTTC. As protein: CASSLLQSNEQFF. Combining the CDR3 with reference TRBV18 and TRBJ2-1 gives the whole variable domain NAGVMQNPRHLVRRRGQEARLRCSPMKGHSHVYWYRQLPEEGLKFMVYLQKENIIDESGMPKERFSAEFPKEGPSILRIQQVVRGDSAAYFCASSLLQSNEQFFGPGTRLTVL.

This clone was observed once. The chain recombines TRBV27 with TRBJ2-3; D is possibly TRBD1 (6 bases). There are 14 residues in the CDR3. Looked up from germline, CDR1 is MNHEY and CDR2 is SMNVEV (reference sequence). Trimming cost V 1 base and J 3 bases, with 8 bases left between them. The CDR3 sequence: CASSLLGATDTQYF. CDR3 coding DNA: TGTGCCAGCAGTTTATTGGGGGCAACAGATACGCAGTATTTT.

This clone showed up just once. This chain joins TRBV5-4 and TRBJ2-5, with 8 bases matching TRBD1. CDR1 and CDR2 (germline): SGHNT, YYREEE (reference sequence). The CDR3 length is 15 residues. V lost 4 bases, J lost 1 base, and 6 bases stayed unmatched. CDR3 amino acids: CASSPLGQGQETQYF. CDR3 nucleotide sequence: TGTGCCAGCAGCCCCCTCGGACAGGGCCAAGAGACCCAGTACTTC.

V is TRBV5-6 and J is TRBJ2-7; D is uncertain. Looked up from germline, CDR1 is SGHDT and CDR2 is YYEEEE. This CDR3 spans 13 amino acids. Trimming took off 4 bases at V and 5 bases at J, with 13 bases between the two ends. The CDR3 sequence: CASSHVGLNEQYF. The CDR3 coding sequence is TGTGCCAGCAGCCACGTTGGGCTCAACGAGCAGTACTTC.

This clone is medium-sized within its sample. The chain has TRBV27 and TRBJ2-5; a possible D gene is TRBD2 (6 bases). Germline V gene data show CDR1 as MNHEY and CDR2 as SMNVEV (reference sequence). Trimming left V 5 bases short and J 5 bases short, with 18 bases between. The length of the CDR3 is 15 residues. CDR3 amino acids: CASSPRPTGRETQYF. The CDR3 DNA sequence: TGTGCCAGCAGTCCCAGGCCGACTGGGAGGGAGACCCAGTACTTC.

This chain's CDR3 is CASNPGTGLSPLHF. The DNA of the CDR3 is TGTGCCAGCAACCCCGGGACAGGGCTTTCACCCCTCCACTTT. The rearrangement joins TRBV27 to TRBJ1-6, with 9 nucleotides matching TRBD1. Germline V gene sequence: CDR1 MNHEY, CDR2 SMNVEV (reference sequence). With V trimmed by 7 bases and J by 9 bases, 7 bases remained unmatched. The CDR3 runs 14 residues.

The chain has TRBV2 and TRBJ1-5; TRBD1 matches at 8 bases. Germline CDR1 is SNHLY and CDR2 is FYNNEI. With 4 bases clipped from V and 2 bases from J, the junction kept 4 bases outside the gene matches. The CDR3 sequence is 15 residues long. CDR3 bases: TGTGCCAGCAGTGTGGACAGGGTCGGCAATCAGCCCCAGCATTTT. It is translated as CASSVDRVGNQPQHF.

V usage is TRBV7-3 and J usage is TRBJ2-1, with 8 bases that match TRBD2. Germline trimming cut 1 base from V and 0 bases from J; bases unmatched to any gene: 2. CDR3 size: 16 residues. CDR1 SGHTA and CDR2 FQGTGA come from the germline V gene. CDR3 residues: CASSLNAGGSYNEQFF. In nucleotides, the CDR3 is TGTGCCAGCAGCTTAAACGCGGGGGGCTCCTACAATGAGCAGTTCTTC.

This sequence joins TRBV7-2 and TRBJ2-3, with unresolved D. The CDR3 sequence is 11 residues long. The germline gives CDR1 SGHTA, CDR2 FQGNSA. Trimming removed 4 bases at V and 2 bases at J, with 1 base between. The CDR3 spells CASSYTDTQYF. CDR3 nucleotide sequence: TGTGCCAGCAGCTACACAGATACGCAGTATTTT.

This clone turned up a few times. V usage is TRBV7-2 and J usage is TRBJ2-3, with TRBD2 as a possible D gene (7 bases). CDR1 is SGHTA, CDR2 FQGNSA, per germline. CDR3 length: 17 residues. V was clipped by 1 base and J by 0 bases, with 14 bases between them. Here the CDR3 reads CASSLDLGGPSTDTQYF. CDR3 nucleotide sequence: TGTGCCAGCAGCTTAGATCTGGGGGGGCCCAGCACAGATACGCAGTATTTT.

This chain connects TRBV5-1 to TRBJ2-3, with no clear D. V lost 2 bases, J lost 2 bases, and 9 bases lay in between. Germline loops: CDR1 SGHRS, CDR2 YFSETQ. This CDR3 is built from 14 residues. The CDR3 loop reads CASSFADITDTQYF. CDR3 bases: TGCGCCAGCAGCTTTGCAGATATCACAGATACGCAGTATTTT.

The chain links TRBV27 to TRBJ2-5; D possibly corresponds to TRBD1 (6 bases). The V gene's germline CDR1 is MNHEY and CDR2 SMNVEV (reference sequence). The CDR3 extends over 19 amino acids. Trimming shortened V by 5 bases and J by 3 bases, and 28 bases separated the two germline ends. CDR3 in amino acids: CASSNTGSPEWWIEETQYF. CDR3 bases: TGTGCCAGCAGTAACACAGGGAGTCCAGAATGGTGGATTGAAGAGACCCAGTACTTC.

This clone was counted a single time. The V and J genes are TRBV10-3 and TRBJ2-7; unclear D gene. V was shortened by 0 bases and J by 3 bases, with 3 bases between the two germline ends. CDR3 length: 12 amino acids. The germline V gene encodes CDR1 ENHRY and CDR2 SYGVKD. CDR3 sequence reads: CAISESYYEQYF. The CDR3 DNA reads TGTGCCATCAGTGAGTCCTACTACGAGCAGTACTTC.

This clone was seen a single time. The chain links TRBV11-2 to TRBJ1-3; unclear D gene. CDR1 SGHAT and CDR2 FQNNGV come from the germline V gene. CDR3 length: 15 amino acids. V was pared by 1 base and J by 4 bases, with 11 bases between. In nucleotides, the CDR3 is TGTGCCAGCAGCTTAGGGGCGAGGAAGGGAAACACCATATATTTT. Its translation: CASSLGARKGNTIYF.

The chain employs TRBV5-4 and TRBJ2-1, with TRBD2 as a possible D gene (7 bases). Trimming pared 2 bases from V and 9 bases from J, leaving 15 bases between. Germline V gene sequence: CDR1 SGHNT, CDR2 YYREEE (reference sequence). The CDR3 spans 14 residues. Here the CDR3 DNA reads TGTGCCAGCAGCTTAGGGGGGGCAGCGGGTGAGCAGTTCTTC. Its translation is CASSLGGAAGEQFF.

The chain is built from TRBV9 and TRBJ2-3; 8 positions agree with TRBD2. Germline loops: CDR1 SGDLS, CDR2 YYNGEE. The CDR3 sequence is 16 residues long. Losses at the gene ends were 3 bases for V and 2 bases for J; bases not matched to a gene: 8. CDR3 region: CASSEGRGANTDTQYF. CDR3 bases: TGTGCCAGCAGCGAGGGGCGGGGGGCGAACACAGATACGCAGTATTTT. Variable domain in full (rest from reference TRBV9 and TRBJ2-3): DSGVTQTPKHLITATGQRVTLRCSPRSGDLSVYWYQQSLDQGLQFLIQYYNGEERAKGNILERFSAQQFPDLHSELNLSSLELGDSALYFCASSEGRGANTDTQYFGPGTRLTVL.

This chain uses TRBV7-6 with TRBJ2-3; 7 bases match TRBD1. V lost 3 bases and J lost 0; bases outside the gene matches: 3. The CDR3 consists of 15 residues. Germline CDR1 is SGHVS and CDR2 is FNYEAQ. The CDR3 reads CASSLPGGSTDTQYF. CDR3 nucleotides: TGTGCCAGCAGCTTGCCAGGGGGAAGCACAGATACGCAGTATTTT.

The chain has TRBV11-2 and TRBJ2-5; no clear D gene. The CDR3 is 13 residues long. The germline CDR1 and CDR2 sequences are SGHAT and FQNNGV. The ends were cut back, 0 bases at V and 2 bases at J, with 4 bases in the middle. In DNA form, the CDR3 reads TGTGCCAGCAGCTTAGATAGTCAAGAGACCCAGTACTTC. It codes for CASSLDSQETQYF.